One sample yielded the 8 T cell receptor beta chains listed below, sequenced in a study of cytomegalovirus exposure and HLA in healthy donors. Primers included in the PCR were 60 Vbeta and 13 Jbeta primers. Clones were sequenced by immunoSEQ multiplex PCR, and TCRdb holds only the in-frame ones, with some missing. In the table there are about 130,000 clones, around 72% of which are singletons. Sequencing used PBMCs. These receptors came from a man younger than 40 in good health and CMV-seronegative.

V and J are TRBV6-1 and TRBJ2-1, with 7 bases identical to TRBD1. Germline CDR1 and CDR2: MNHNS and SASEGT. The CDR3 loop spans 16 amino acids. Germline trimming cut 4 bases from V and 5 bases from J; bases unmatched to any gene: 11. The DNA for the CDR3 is TGTGCCAGCAGTGCGGGTTTGGGGACAGCGAACAATGAGCAGTTCTTC. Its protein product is CASSAGLGTANNEQFF.

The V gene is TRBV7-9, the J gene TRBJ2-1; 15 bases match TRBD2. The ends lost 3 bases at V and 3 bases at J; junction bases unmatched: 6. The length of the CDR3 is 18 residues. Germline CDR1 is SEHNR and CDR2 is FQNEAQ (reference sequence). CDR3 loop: CASSFWTSGGANYNEQFF. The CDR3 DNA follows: TGTGCCAGCAGCTTTTGGACTAGCGGGGGGGCGAACTACAATGAGCAGTTCTTC.

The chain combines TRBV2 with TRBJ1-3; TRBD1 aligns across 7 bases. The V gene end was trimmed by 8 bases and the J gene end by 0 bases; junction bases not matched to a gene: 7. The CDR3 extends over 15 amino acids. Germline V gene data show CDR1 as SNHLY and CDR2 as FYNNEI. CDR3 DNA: TGTGCCAGCGAACAGGGGATACACTCTGGAAACACCATATATTTT. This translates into CASEQGIHSGNTIYF.

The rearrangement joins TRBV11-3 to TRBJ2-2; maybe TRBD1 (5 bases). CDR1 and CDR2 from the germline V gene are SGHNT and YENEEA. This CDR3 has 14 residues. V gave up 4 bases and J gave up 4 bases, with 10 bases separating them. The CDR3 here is CASSSRVGTGELFF. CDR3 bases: TGTGCCAGCAGCTCCAGGGTGGGCACCGGGGAGCTGTTTTTT. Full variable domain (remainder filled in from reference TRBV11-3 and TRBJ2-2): EAGVVQSPRYKIIEKKQPVAFWCNPISGHNTLYWYLQNLGQGPELLIRYENEEAVDDSQLPKDRFSAERLKGVDSTLKIQPAELGDSAVYLCASSSRVGTGELFFGEGSRLTVL.

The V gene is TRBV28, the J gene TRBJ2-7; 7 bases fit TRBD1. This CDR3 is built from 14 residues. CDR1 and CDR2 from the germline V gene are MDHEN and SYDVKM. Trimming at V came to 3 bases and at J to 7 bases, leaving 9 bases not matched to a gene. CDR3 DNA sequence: TGTGCCAGCAGTTTGGCACAGGGGAAGAGGGAGCAGTACTTC. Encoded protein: CASSLAQGKREQYF.

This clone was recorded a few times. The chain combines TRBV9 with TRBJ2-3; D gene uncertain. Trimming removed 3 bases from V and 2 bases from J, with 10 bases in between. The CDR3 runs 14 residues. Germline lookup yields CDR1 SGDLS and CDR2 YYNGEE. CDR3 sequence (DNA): TGTGCCAGCAGCGCGTTACTAACCACAGATACGCAGTATTTT. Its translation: CASSALLTTDTQYF.

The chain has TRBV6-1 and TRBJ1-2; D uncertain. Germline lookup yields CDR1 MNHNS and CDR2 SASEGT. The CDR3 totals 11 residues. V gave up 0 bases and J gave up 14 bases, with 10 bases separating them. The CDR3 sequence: CASSEATPSTF. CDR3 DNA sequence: TGTGCCAGCAGTGAAGCGACTCCCTCAACCTTC.

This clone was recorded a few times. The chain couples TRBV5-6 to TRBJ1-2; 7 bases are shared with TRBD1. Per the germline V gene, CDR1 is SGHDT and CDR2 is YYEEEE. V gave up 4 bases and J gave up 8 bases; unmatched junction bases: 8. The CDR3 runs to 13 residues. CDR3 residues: CASSPGTVTGYTF. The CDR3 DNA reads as TGTGCCAGCAGCCCTGGGACAGTTACAGGCTACACCTTC.